This passage covers 5 T cell receptor beta chains from one sample sequenced in a study of blood T cell repertoires in COVID-19. The method was immunoSEQ multiplex PCR; TCRdb's version includes in-frame clones alone and lacks a portion of them. The sample lists fewer than 400,000 clones, about 83% occurring once. Sequencing used PBMCs or T cells enriched from blood (not recorded which). These receptors were obtained from a woman aged 45-65 years who had recovered from COVID-19.

This clone was counted a few times. The chain combines TRBV18 with TRBJ1-1, with no clear D. Germline CDR1 KGHSH, CDR2 LQKENI. CDR3 length equals 14 residues. V was cut by 5 bases and J by 5 bases, with 15 bases left in between. CDR3 residues: CASSSDGPGTEAFF. The CDR3 DNA sequence: TGTGCCAGCTCATCCGACGGACCGGGGACTGAAGCTTTCTTT.

Note on this clone: Other DNA sequences of this sample code for an identical CDR3. The chain employs TRBV15 and TRBJ1-5; TRBD1 is a possible D gene (6 bases). The CDR3 is made up of 14 amino acids. Per germline, CDR1 LNHNV and CDR2 YYDKDF (reference sequence). The ends were cut back, 0 bases at V and 7 bases at J, with 10 bases in the middle. In DNA form, the CDR3 reads TGTGCCACCAGCAGAGATCGGGGGGGCCAGCCCCAGCATTTT. Its translation: CATSRDRGGQPQHF.

The chain has TRBV5-4 and TRBJ2-7, with 8 positions matching TRBD2. Germline CDR1 and CDR2: SGHNT and YYREEE (reference sequence). The CDR3 is made up of 15 amino acids. V lost 4 bases to trimming and J lost 0 bases; unmatched junction nucleotides: 6. CDR3 bases: TGTGCCAGCAGCGGGGGACTAGTTCCCTCCTACGAGCAGTACTTC. Protein: CASSGGLVPSYEQYF.

The chain has TRBV28 and TRBJ1-4; D is perhaps TRBD1 (6 bases). Germline V gene data show CDR1 as MDHEN and CDR2 as SYDVKM. The CDR3 length is 15 residues. Trimming stripped 3 bases from V and 7 bases from J, with 15 bases between. CDR3 region: CASSFLGGLGEKLFF. The CDR3 DNA reads as TGTGCCAGCAGTTTCTTGGGGGGGCTAGGTGAAAAACTGTTTTTT.

The chain links TRBV12-3 or TRBV12-4 to TRBJ1-1; D remains unclear. The CDR3 has 13 amino acids. Trimming removed 3 bases from V and 0 bases from J, with 5 bases in between. CDR3 sequence (DNA): TGTGCCAGCAGTTTGGCACTGAACACTGAAGCTTTCTTT. It is translated as CASSLALNTEAFF.